This TCR beta chain was profiled in a study of cytomegalovirus exposure and HLA in healthy donors. After removal of 5 bases from V and 4 bases from J, the junction contained 15 bases not matched to a gene. Per the germline V gene, CDR1 is SGHNT and CDR2 is YENEEA. The CDR3 totals 19 residues. The PCR used 60 Vbeta and 13 Jbeta primers. Sequencing used immunoSEQ multiplex PCR; TCRdb keeps in-frame clones, though not all of them. The sample yields tens of thousands of clones, approximately 67% seen once. The V call is TRBV11-3, the J call TRBJ1-3; 12 bases align to TRBD1. This receptor was obtained from a man aged 25 to 40 in good health and CMV-seronegative. Material: PBMCs. Written as DNA, the CDR3 is TGTGCCAGCAGCAAAGGGACAGGGGGCCGGTCAGTCTTCGGAAACACCATATATTTT. This gives the protein CASSKGTGGRSVFGNTIYF.